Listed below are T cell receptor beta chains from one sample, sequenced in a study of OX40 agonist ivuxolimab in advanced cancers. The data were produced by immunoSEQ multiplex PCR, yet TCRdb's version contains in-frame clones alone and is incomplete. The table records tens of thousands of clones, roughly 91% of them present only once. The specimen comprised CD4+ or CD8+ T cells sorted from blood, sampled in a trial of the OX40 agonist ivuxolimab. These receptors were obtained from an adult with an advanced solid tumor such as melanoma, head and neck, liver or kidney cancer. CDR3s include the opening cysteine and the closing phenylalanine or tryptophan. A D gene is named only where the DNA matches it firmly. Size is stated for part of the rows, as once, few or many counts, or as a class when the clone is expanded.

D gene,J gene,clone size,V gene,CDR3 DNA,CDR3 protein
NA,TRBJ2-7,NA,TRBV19,TGTGCCAGTAGCCCGGGACTCCTCTACGAGCAGTACTTC,CASSPGLLYEQYF
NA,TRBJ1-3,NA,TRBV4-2,TGTGCCAGCAGCCAAGATTCAGGGTTAGCGGGAAACACCATATATTTT,CASSQDSGLAGNTIYF
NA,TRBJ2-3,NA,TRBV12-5,TGTGCTAGTGGTTTGGTACTTCGGGACGGTCCTTGGACAGATACGCAGTATTTT,CASGLVLRDGPWTDTQYF
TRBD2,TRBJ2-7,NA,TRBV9,TGTGCCAGCAGCGTAGGACAGCCATCCATGGGGGGGGAGAAGCAGTACTTC,CASSVGQPSMGGEKQYF
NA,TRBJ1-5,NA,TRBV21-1,TGTGCCAGCAGGGCGGACACTCCGTATAGCAATCAGCCCCAGCATTTT,CASRADTPYSNQPQHF
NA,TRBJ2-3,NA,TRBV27,TGTGCCAGCAGTTCTTCTAGCGGCACAGATACGCAGTATTTT,CASSSSSGTDTQYF
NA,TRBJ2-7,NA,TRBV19,TGTGCCAGTAGTCCTTACGACAGGCCGGGCGACGAGCAGTACTTC,CASSPYDRPGDEQYF
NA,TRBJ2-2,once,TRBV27,TGTGCCAGCAGTTTTTATCAGGGTAACGCCGGGGAGCTGTTTTTT,CASSFYQGNAGELFF
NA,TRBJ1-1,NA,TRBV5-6,TGTGCCAGCAGCGGCCGGAACGCTGAAGCTTTCTTT,CASSGRNAEAFF
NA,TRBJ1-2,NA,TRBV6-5,TGTGCCAGCAGTGCCGGGGTTCTACATGGCTACACCTTC,CASSAGVLHGYTF
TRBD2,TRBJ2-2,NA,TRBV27,TGTGCCAGCAGTCCGGGACTAGATGACACCGGGGAGCTGTTTTTT,CASSPGLDDTGELFF
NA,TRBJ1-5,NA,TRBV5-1,TGCGCCAGCAGCTTGAATGGTCTTGGTCAGCCCCAGCATTTT,CASSLNGLGQPQHF
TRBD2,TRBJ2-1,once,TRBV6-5,TGTGCCAGCAGTTCGGGACTAGCGGGAGCGAGTGAGCAGTTCTTC,CASSSGLAGASEQFF
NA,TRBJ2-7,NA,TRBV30,TGTGCCTGGAGTGGGACAGCCTTCTACGAGCAGTACTTC,CAWSGTAFYEQYF
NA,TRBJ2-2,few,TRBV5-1,TGCGCCAGCAGAACTGTAAACACCGGGGAGCTGTTTTTT,CASRTVNTGELFF
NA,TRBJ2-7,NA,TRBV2,TGTGCCAGCTCCGGGGGGCGGTCCTCCTACGAGCAGTACTTC,CASSGGRSSYEQYF
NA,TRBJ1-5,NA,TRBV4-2,TGTGCCAGCAGCCAAGACCCGGACGGGGGCAATCAGCCCCAGCATTTT,CASSQDPDGGNQPQHF
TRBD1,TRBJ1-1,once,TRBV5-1,TGCGCCAGCAGCATAGGGACAGGGGGCGCCCACACTGAAGCTTTCTTT,CASSIGTGGAHTEAFF
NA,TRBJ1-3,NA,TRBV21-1,TGTGCCAGCAGCAAACGAGGGCACTCCCACTCTGGAAACACCATATATTTT,CASSKRGHSHSGNTIYF
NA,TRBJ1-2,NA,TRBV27,TGTGCCAGCAGTTTAGCAGGGAGGGGGAATGGCTACACCTTC,CASSLAGRGNGYTF
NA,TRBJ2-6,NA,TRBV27,TGTGCCAGCCTCTCTGGGGCCAACGTCCTGACTTTC,CASLSGANVLTF
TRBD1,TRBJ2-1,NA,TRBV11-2,TGTGCCAGCAGCTTAGTCGGTGGGACAGGGAACAATGAGCAGTTCTTC,CASSLVGGTGNNEQFF
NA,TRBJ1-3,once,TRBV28,TGTGCCAGCAGTGATCCAAGAACTGGAAACACCATATATTTT,CASSDPRTGNTIYF
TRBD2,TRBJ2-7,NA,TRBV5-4,TGTGCCAGCAGCTTGCCCCCCACGGGAGGGTACGTACGCGAGCAGTACTTC,CASSLPPTGGYVREQYF
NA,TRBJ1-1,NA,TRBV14,TGTGCCAGCAGCCTCTCAGAGACCTCGAACACTGAAGCTTTCTTT,CASSLSETSNTEAFF
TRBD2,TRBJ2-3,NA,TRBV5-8,TGTGCCAGCAGCCCACGACGGGGGACTAGCGGCACAGATACGCAGTATTTT,CASSPRRGTSGTDTQYF
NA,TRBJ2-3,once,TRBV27,TGTGCCAGCAGTTTCTTCTTCGGCGGGGCTTACACAGATACGCAGTATTTT,CASSFFFGGAYTDTQYF
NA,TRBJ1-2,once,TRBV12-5,TGTGCTAGTGGCATCGGGACCCAACTGTTACACTACACCTTC,CASGIGTQLLHYTF